This section outlines one T cell receptor beta chain sequence together with its context. Method: immunoSEQ multiplex PCR; TCRdb's copy keeps in-frame clones and lacks some. The profile shows 60,000 to 70,000 clones, 91% of them singletons. The record originates from a study of T cell changes during pregnancy in multiple sclerosis. The material was peripheral blood, obtained in the third trimester of pregnancy. This receptor was identified in a female donor in good health, enrolled as a control in a pregnancy study.

The CDR3 DNA sequence: TGCGCCAGCAGAGGCGAGGCTTATGGCTACACCTTC. Residues: CASRGEAYGYTF. The chain employs TRBV5-1 and TRBJ1-2, with D hard to call. Per germline, CDR1 SGHRS and CDR2 YFSETQ. This CDR3 is 12 amino acids long. With 5 bases removed from V and 5 bases from J, the gap between germline ends came to 10 bases. Filled out from reference TRBV5-1 and TRBJ1-2, the complete variable domain reads KAGVTQTPRYLIKTRGQQVTLSCSPISGHRSVSWYQQTPGQGLQFLFEYFSETQRNKGNFPGRFSGRQFSNSRSEMNVSTLELGDSALYLCASRGEAYGYTFGSGTRLTVV.